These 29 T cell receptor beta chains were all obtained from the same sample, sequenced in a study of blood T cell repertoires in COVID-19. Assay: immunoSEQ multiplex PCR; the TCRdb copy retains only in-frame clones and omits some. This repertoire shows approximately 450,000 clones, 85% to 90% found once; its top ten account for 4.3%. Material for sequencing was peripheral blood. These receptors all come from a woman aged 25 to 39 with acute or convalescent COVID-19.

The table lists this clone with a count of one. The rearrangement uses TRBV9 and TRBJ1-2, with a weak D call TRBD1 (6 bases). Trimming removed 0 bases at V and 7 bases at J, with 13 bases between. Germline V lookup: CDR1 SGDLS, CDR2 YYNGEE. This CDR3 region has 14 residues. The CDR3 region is CASSVGGGSFGYTF. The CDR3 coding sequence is TGTGCCAGCAGCGTAGGAGGGGGTTCGTTTGGCTACACCTTC.

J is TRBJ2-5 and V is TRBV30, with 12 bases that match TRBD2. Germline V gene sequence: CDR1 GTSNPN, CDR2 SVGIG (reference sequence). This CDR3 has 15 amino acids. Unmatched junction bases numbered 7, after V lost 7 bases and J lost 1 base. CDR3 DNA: TGTGCCTTACAGACTAGCGGGAGCTTCCAAGAGACCCAGTACTTC. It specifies CALQTSGSFQETQYF.

The CDR3 DNA sequence: TGTGCCAGCAGCCGGGACAGGGCAGATACGCAGTATTTT. Amino acids: CASSRDRADTQYF. The rearrangement links TRBV7-3 to TRBJ2-3; 9 bases align to TRBD1. The junction had 1 base not matched to a gene; V was cut back by 5 bases and J by 4 bases. This CDR3 contains 13 residues. Germline CDR1 and CDR2: SGHTA and FQGTGA.

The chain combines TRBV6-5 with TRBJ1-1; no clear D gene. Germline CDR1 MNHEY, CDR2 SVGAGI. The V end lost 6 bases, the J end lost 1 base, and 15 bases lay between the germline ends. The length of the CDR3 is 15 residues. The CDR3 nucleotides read TGTGCCAGCAGCCCCGGAGGAAGGGCGAACACTGAAGCTTTCTTT. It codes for CASSPGGRANTEAFF.

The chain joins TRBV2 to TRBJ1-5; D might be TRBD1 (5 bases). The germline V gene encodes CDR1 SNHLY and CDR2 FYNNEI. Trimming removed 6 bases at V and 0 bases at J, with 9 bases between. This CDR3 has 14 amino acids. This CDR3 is CASRAQGSNQPQHF. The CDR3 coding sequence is TGTGCCAGCAGAGCTCAGGGTAGCAATCAGCCCCAGCATTTT.

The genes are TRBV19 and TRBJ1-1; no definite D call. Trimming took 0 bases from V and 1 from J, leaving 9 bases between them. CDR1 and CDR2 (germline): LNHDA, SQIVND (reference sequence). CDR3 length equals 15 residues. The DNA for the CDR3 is TGTGCCAGTAGTATAGATCCCCCGGGGAACACTGAAGCTTTCTTT. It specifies CASSIDPPGNTEAFF.

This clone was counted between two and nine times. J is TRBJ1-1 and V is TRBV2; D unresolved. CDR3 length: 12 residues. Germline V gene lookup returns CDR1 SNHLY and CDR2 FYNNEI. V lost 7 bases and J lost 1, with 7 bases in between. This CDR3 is CASKRQNTEAFF. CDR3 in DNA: TGTGCCAGCAAGAGACAGAACACTGAAGCTTTCTTT.

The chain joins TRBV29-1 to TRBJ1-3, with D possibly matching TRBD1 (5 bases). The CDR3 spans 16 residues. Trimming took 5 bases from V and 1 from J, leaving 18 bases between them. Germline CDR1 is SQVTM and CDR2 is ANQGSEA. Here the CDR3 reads CSVLNWGGSSGNTIYF. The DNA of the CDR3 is TGCAGCGTTCTCAACTGGGGGGGGTCTTCTGGAAACACCATATATTTT.

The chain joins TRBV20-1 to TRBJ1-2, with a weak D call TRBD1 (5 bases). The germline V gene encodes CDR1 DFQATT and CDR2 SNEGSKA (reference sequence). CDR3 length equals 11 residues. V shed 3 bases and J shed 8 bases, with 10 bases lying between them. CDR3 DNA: TGCAGTGCTAGGGGGAGGGGCGGCTACACCTTC. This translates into CSARGRGGYTF.

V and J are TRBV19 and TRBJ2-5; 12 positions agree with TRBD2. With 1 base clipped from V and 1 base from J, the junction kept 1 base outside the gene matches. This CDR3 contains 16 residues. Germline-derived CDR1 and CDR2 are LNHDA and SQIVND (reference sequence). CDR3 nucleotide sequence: TGTGCCAGTAGTATAGGGACTAGCGGGGCCCAAGAGACCCAGTACTTC. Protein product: CASSIGTSGAQETQYF.

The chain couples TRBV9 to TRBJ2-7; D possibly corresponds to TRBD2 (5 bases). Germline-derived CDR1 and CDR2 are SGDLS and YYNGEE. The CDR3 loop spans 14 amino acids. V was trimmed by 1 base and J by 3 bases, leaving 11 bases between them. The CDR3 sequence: CASSVLSEGYEQYF. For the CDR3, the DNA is TGTGCCAGCAGCGTACTTTCCGAGGGCTACGAGCAGTACTTC.

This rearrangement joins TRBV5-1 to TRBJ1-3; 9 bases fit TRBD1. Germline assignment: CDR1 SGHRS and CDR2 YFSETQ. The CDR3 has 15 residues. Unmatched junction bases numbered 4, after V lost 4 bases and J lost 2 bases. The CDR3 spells CASSLDRGPGNTIYF. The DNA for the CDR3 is TGCGCCAGCAGCCTGGACAGGGGCCCTGGAAACACCATATATTTT.

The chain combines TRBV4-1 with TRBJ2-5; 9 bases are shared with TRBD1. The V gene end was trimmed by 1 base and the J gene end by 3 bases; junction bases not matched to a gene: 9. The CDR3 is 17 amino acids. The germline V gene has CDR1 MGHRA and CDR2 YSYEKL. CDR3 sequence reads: CASSQASPGQGEETQYF. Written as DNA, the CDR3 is TGCGCCAGCAGCCAAGCTTCCCCGGGACAGGGCGAAGAGACCCAGTACTTC.

This CDR3 is CASSLSNQATNTEAFF. For the CDR3, the DNA is TGCGCCAGCAGCCTAAGCAACCAGGCCACGAACACTGAAGCTTTCTTT. The gene calls are TRBV5-1 and TRBJ1-1; D not resolved. This CDR3 comprises 16 residues. Germline V gene sequence: CDR1 SGHRS, CDR2 YFSETQ. V lost 4 bases to trimming and J lost 1 base, with 17 bases between them.

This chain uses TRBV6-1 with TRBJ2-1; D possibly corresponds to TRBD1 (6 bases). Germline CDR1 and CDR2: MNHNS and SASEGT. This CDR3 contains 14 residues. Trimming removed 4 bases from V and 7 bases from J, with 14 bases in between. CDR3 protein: CASSGQDSRNEQFF. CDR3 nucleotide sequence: TGTGCCAGCAGTGGACAGGACAGCAGGAATGAGCAGTTCTTC.

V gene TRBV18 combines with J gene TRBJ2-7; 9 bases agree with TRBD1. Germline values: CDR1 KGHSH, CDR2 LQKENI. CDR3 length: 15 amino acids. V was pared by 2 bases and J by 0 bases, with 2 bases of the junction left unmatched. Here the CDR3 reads CASSPGQGNSYEQYF. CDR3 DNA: TGTGCCAGCTCACCAGGACAGGGGAACTCCTACGAGCAGTACTTC.

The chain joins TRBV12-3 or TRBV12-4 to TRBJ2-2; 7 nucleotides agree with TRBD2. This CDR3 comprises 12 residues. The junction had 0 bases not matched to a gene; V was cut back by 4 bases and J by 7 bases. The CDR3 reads CASSSGGGELFF. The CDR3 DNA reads TGTGCCAGCAGTTCGGGGGGCGGGGAGCTGTTTTTT.

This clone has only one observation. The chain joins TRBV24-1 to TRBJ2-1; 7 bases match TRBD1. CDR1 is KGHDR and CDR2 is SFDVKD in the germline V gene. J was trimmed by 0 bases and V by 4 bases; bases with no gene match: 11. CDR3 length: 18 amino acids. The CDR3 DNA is TGTGCCACCAGTGACACATCCAGGGGGATCCACTCCTACAATGAGCAGTTCTTC. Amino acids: CATSDTSRGIHSYNEQFF.

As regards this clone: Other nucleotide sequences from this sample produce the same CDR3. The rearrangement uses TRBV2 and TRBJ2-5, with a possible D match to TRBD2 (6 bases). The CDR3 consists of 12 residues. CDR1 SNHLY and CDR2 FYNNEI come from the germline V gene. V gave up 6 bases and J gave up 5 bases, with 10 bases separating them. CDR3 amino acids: CASSGGKETQYF. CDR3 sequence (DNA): TGTGCCAGCAGCGGAGGGAAGGAGACCCAGTACTTC.

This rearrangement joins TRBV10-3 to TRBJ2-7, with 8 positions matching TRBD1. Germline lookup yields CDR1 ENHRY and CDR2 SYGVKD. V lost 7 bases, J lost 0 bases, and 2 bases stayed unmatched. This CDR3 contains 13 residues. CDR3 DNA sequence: TGTGCCATCATGGACAGGGACTCCTACGAGCAGTACTTC. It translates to CAIMDRDSYEQYF.

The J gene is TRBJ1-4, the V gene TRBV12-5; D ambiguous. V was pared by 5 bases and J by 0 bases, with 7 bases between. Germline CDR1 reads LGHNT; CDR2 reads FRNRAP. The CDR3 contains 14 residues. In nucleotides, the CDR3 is TGTGCTAGTGGTCCTACGGCAACTAATGAAAAACTGTTTTTT. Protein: CASGPTATNEKLFF.

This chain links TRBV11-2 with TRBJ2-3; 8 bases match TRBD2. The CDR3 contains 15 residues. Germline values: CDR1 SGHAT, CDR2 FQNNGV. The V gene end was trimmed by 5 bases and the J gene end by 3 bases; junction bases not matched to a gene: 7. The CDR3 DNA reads TGTGCCAGCAGCCCTCGGGGGGGCCAGACAGATACGCAGTATTTT. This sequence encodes CASSPRGGQTDTQYF.

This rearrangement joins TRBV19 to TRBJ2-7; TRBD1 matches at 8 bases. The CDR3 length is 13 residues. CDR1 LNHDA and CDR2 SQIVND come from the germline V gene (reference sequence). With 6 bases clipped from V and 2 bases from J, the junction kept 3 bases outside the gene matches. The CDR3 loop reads CASRQGGTYEQYF. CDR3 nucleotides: TGTGCCAGTAGACAGGGGGGCACCTACGAGCAGTACTTC.

CDR3 sequence reads: CATWRGGVPDTQYF. As DNA, the CDR3 is TGTGCCACCTGGCGGGGCGGGGTTCCAGATACGCAGTATTTT. The rearrangement uses TRBV10-3 and TRBJ2-3, with a possible D match to TRBD2 (6 bases). The CDR3 runs to 14 residues. Germline V CDR1 and CDR2: ENHRY, SYGVKD. V was trimmed by 10 bases and J by 4 bases, leaving 18 bases between them.

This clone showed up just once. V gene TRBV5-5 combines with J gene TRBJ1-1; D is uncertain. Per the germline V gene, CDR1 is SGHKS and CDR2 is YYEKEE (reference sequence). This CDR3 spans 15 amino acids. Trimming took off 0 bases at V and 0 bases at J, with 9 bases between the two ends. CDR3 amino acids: CASSLGAGLNTEAFF. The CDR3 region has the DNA TGTGCCAGCAGCTTGGGCGCGGGATTGAACACTGAAGCTTTCTTT.

The DNA of the CDR3 is TGTGCCAGCAGGGGGACAGGGGGCGGGTATGGCTACACCTTC. It codes for CASRGTGGGYGYTF. The chain couples TRBV6-5 to TRBJ1-2; 12 bases fit TRBD1. Germline CDR1 reads MNHEY; CDR2 reads SVGAGI. V lost 6 bases to trimming and J lost 5 bases; unmatched junction nucleotides: 4. The CDR3 is 14 amino acids.

The CDR3 nucleotides are TGTGCCAGCAGTTATCGCAGGGGGCGCGGGGATACGCAGTATTTT. Translating gives CASSYRRGRGDTQYF. J is TRBJ2-3 and V is TRBV6-2 or TRBV6-3; TRBD1 aligns across 8 bases. V lost 3 bases, J lost 6 bases, and 8 bases stayed unmatched. This CDR3 spans 15 amino acids. In germline, CDR1 is MNHEY, CDR2 SVGEGT.

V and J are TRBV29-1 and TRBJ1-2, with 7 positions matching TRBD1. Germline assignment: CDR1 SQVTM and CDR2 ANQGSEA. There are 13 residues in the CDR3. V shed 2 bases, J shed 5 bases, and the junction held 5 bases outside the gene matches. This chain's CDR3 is CSVEQQGSYGYTF. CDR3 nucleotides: TGCAGCGTTGAACAACAGGGGTCATATGGCTACACCTTC.

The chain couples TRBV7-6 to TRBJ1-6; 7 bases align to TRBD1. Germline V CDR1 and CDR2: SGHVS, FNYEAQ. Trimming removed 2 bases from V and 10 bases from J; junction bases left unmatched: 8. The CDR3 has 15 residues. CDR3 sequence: CASSLITGEISPLHF. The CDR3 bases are TGTGCCAGCAGCTTAATTACAGGGGAAATCTCACCCCTCCACTTT.